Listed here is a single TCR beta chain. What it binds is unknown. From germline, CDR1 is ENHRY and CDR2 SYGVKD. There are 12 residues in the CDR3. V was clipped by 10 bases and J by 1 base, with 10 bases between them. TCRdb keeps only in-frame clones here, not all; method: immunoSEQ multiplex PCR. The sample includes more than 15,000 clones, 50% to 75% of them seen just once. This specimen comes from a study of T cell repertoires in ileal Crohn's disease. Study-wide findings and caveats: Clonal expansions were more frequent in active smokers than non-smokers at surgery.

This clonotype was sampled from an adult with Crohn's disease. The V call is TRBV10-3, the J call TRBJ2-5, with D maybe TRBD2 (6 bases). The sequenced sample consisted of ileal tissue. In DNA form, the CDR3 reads TGTGCCACCTGGGACTTCCAAGAGACCCAGTACTTC. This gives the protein CATWDFQETQYF.